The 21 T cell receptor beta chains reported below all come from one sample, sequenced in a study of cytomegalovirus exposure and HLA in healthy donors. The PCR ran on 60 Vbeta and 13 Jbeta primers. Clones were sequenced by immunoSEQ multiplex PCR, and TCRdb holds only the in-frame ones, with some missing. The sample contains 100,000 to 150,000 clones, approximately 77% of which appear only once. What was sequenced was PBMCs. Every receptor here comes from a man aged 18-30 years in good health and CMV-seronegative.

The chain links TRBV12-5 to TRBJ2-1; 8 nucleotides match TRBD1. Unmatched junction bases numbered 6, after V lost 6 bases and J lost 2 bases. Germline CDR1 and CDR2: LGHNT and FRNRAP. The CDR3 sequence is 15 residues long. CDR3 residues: CASGAGQGTYNEQFF. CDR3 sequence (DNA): TGTGCTAGTGGGGCAGGACAGGGTACCTACAATGAGCAGTTCTTC.

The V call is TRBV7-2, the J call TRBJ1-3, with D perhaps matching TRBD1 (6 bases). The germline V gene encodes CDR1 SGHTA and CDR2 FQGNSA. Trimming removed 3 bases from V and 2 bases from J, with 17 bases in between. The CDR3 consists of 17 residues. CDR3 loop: CASSLRTQTGPGNTIYF. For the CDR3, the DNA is TGTGCCAGCAGCTTGAGGACTCAAACAGGGCCTGGAAACACCATATATTTT. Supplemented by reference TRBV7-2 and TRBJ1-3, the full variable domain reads GAGVSQSPSNKVTEKGKDVELRCDPISGHTALYWYRQSLGQGLEFLIYFQGNSAPDKSGLPSDRFSAERTGGSVSTLTIQRTQQEDSAVYLCASSLRTQTGPGNTIYFGEGSWLTVV.

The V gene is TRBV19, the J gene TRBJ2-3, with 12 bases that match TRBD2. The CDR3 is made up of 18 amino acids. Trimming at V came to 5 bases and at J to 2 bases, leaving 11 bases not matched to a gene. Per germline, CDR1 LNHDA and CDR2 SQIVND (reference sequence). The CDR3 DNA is TGTGCCAGTAGTGCGACTCTAGCGGGGGGGCCCCCCACAGATACGCAGTATTTT. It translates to CASSATLAGGPPTDTQYF.

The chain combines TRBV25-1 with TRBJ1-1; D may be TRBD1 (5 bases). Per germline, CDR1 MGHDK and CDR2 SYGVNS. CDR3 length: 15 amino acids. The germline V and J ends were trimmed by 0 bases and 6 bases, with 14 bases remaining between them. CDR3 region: CASSEYLGGIAEAFF. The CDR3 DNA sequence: TGTGCCAGCAGTGAATATTTGGGGGGGATCGCTGAAGCTTTCTTT. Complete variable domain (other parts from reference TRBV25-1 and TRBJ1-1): EADIYQTPRYLVIGTGKKITLECSQTMGHDKMYWYQQDPGMELHLIHYSYGVNSTEKGDLSSESTVSRIRTEHFPLTLESARPSHTSQYLCASSEYLGGIAEAFFGQGTRLTVV.

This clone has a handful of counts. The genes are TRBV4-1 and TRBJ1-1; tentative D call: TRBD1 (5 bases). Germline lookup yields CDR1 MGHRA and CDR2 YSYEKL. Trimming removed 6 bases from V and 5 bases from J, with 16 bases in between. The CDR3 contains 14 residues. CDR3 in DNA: TGCGCCAGCAGTTCCCGACAGTCGAATACTGAAGCTTTCTTT. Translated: CASSSRQSNTEAFF.

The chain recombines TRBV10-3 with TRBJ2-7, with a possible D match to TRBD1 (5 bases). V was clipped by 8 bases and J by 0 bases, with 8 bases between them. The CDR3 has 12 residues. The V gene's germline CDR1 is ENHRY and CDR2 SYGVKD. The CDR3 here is CAIGHSSYEQYF. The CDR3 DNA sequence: TGTGCCATCGGACACAGCTCCTACGAGCAGTACTTC.

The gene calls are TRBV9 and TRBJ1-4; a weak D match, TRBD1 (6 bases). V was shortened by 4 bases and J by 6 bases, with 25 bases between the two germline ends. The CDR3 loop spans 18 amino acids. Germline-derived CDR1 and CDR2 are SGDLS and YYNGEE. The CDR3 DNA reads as TGTGCCAGCAGCTTTAGGGGGGGGCCAGCAGGGATACATGAAAAACTGTTTTTT. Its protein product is CASSFRGGPAGIHEKLFF.

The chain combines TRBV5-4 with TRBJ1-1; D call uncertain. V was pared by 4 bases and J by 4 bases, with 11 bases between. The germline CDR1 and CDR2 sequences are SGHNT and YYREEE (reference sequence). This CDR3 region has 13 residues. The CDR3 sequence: CASSPRGSTEAFF. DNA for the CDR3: TGTGCCAGCAGCCCGAGAGGTTCCACTGAAGCTTTCTTT.

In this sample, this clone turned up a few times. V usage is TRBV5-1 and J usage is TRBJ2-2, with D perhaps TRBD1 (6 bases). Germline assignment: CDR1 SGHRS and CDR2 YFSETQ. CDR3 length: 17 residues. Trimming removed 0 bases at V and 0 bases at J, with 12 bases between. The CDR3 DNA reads TGCGCCAGCAGCTTGGCCCCAGGGGTGGCGAACACCGGGGAGCTGTTTTTT. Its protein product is CASSLAPGVANTGELFF.

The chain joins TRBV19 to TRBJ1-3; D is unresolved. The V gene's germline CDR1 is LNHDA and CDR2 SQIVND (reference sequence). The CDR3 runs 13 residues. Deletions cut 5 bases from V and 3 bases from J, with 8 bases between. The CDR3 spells CASSWGGGNTIYF. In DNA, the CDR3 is TGTGCCAGTAGTTGGGGAGGTGGAAACACCATATATTTT.

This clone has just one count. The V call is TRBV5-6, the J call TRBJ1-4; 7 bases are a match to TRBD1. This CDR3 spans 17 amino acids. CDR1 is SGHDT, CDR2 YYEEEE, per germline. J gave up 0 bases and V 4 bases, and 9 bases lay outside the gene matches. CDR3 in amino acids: CASSLRHRGTTNEKLFF. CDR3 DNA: TGTGCCAGCAGCCTTCGACACAGGGGTACAACTAATGAAAAACTGTTTTTT.

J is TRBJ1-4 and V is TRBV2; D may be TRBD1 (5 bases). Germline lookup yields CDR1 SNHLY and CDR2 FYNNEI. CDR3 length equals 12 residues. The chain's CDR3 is CAIGGGDEKLFF. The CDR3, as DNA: TGTGCTATTGGGGGAGGGGACGAAAAACTGTTTTTT.

The CDR3 coding sequence is TGTGCCAAGGGACAGGGGTTACAATACGAGCAGTACTTC. It is translated as CAKGQGLQYEQYF. This rearrangement joins TRBV2 to TRBJ2-7, with 10 nucleotides matching TRBD1. CDR3 size: 13 residues. Germline trimming cut 10 bases from V and 4 bases from J; bases unmatched to any gene: 7. Germline V gene lookup returns CDR1 SNHLY and CDR2 FYNNEI.

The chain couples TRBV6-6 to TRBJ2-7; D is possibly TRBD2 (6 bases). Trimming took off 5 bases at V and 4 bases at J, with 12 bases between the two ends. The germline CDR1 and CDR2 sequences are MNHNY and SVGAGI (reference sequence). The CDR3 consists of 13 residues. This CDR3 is CASSPGLRYEQYF. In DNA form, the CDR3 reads TGTGCCAGCAGTCCGGGACTCCGATACGAGCAGTACTTC.

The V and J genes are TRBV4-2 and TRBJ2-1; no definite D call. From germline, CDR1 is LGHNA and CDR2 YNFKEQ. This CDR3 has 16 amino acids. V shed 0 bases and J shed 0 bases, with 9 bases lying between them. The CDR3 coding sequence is TGTGCCAGCAGCCAAGAGGCCTTTATCTCCTACAATGAGCAGTTCTTC. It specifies CASSQEAFISYNEQFF.

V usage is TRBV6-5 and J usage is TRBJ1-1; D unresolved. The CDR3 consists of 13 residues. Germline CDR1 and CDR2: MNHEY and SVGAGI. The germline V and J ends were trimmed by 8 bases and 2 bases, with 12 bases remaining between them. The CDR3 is CASSKRDNTEAFF. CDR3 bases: TGTGCCAGCTCAAAGCGGGATAACACTGAAGCTTTCTTT.

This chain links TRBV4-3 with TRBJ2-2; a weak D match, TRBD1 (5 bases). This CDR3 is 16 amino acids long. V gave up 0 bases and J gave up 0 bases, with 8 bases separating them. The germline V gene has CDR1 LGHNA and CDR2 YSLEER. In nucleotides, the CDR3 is TGCGCCAGCAGCCAAGACAGACAGACGAACACCGGGGAGCTGTTTTTT. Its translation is CASSQDRQTNTGELFF.

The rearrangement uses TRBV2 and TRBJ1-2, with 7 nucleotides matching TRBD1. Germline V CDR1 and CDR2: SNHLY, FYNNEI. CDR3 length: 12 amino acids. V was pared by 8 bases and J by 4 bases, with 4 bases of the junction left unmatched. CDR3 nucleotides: TGTGCCAGCGTTAGACAGGGCTATGGCTACACCTTC. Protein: CASVRQGYGYTF.

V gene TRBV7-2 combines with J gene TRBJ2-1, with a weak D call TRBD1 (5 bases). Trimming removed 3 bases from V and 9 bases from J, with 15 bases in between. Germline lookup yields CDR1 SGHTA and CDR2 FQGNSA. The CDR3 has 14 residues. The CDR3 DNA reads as TGTGCCAGCAGCTTTTCGGTCGACAGCAGTGAGCAGTTCTTC. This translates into CASSFSVDSSEQFF.

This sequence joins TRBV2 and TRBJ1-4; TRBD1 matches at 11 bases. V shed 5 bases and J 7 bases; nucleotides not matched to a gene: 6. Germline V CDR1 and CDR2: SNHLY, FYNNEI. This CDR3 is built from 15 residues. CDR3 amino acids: CASSWTGGRVEKLFF. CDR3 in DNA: TGTGCCAGCAGTTGGACAGGGGGCCGGGTTGAAAAACTGTTTTTT.

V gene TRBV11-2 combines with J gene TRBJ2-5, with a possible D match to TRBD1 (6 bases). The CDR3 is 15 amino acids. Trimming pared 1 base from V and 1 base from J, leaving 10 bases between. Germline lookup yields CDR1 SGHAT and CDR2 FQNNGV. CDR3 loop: CASSLAMDSQETQYF. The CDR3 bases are TGTGCCAGCAGCTTAGCGATGGACAGCCAAGAGACCCAGTACTTC.